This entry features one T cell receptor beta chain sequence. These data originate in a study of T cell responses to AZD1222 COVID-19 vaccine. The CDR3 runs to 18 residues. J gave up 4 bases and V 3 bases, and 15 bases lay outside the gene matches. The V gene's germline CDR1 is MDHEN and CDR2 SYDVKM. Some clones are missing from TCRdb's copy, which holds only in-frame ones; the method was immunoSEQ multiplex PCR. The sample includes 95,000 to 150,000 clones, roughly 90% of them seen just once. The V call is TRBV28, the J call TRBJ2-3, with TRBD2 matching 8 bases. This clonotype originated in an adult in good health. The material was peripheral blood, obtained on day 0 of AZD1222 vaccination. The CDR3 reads CASSFPRGEVRSADTQYF. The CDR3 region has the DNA TGTGCCAGCAGTTTCCCGCGGGGGGAAGTTAGGAGTGCAGATACGCAGTATTTT.